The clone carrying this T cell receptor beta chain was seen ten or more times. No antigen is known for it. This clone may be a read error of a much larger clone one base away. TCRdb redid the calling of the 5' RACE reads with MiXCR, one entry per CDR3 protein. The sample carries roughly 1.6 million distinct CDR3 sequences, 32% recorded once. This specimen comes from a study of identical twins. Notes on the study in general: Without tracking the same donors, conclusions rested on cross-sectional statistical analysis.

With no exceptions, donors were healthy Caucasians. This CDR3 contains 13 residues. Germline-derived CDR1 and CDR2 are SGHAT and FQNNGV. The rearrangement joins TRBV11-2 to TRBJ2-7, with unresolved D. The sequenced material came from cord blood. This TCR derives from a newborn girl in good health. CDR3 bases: TGTGCCAGCAGCTTAGCCCCCTCCCACGAGCAGTACTTC. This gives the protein CASSLAPSHEQYF.